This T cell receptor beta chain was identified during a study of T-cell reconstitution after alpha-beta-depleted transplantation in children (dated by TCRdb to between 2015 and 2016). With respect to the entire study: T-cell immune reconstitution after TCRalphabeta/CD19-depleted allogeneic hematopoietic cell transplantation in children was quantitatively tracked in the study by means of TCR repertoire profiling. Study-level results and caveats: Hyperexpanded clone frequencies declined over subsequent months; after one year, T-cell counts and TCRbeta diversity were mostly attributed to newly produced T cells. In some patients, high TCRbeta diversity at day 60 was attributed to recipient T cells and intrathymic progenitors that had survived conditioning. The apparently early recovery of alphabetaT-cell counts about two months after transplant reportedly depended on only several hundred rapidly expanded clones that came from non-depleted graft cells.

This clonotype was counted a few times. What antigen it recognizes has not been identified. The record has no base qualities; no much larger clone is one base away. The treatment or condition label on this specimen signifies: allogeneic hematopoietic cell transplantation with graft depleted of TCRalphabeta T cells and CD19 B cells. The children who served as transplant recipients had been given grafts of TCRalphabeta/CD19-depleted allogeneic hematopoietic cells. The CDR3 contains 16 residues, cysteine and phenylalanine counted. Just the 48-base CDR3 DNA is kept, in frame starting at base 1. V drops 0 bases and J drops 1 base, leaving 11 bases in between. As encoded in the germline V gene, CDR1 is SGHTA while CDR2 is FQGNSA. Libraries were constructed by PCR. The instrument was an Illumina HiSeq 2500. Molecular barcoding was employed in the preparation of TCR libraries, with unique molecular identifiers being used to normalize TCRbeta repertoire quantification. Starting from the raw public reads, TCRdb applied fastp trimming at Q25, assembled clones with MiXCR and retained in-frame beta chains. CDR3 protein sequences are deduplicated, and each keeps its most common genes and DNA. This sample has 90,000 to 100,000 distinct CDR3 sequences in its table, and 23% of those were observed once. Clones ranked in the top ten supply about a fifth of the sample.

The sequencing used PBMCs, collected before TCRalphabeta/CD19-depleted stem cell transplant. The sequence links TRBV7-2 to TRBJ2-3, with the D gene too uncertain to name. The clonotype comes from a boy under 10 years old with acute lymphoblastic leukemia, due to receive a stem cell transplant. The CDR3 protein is CASSLAPAIGTDTQYF. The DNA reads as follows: TGTGCCAGCAGCTTAGCGCCCGCGATCGGCACAGATACGCAGTATTTT.